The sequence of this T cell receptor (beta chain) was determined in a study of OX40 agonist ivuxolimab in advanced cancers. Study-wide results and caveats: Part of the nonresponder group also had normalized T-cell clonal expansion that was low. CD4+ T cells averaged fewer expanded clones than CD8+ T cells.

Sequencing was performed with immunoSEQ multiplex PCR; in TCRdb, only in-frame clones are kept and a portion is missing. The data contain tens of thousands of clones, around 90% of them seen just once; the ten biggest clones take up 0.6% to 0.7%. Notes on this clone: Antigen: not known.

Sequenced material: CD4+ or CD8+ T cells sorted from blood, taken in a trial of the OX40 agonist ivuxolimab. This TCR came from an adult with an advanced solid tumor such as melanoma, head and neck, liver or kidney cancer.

In DNA form, the CDR3 reads TGTGCCAGCAGCTTGATGGGGGGCAATCAGCCCCAGCATTTT. Translation gives CASSLMGGNQPQHF. This chain joins TRBV5-6 and TRBJ1-5; tentatively, D is TRBD1 (5 bases). Germline CDR1 and CDR2: SGHDT and YYEEEE. The CDR3 runs to 14 residues. Trimming took 1 base from V and 2 from J, leaving 7 bases between them.